The sequence of this T cell receptor delta chain was determined in a study of Vδ1+ human thymocytes. Trimming left V 1 base short and J 0 bases short, with 18 bases between. This CDR3 is 18 amino acids long. Germline values: CDR1 TSWWSYY, CDR2 QGS. Between roughly 98% and 99.6% of sorted thymocytes were Vdelta1+. For this clone: Its antigen is unidentified.

Study-wide results and limits: Thymic TRG and TRD repertoires appeared highly polyclonal, with Gaussian CDR3 length distributions.

Extracted RNA was reverse transcribed into cDNA. CDR3 amplicons came from multiplex PCR with pooled V-gene forward and constant-region reverse primers. TCRdb repeated clone calling on the multiplex PCR reads with CATT. Of roughly 55,000 delta-chain clones listed, approximately 15% are singletons. The chain is built from TRDV1 and TRDJ1; D gene uncertain. The sequence was collected from a boy under two years old who had congenital heart surgery. The sample taken for sequencing was Vdelta1+ gamma-delta thymocytes from the thymus. Subset indicated: FACS-sorted CD3+ TCRalphabeta- TCRVdelta1+ TCRVdelta2- thymocytes. CDR3 sequence reads: CALGEQHRLRKYTDKLIF. DNA of the CDR3: TGTGCTCTTGGGGAACAACATCGGCTCCGAAAATACACCGATAAACTCATCTTT.